The rows below give T cell receptor beta chains drawn from one sample of a study of blood T cell repertoires in COVID-19. Some clones are missing from TCRdb's copy, which holds only in-frame ones; the method was immunoSEQ multiplex PCR. The data contain hundreds of thousands of clones, roughly 84% of them singletons. The source material was PBMCs or T cells enriched from blood (not recorded which). These receptors were collected from a woman in her forties who had recovered from COVID-19. The conserved cysteine and the conserved F or W are not part of the CDR3 here. D genes are given only for firm matches.

v_call: TRBV5-1; d_call: -; j_call: TRBJ2-7; cdr3_aa: ASSPDMDGSYEQY
v_call: TRBV6-5; d_call: TRBD1; j_call: TRBJ1-2; cdr3_aa: ASTGTGYGYT
v_call: TRBV27; d_call: -; j_call: TRBJ1-1; cdr3_aa: ASRYRTTGNTEAF
v_call: TRBV24-1; d_call: TRBD1; j_call: TRBJ1-2; cdr3_aa: ATSDPGDRWYGYT
v_call: TRBV27; d_call: -; j_call: TRBJ2-3; cdr3_aa: ASRGSTTDTQY
v_call: TRBV28; d_call: TRBD2; j_call: TRBJ2-2; cdr3_aa: ASMTGTSVFTGELF
v_call: TRBV6-1; d_call: -; j_call: TRBJ1-4; cdr3_aa: ASSAGTLEITEKLF
v_call: TRBV20-1; d_call: TRBD2; j_call: TRBJ2-1; cdr3_aa: SASPASGTHEQF
v_call: TRBV30; d_call: TRBD2; j_call: TRBJ2-5; cdr3_aa: AWMGGTSGTQY
v_call: TRBV9; d_call: TRBD1; j_call: TRBJ1-3; cdr3_aa: ASSVATGSGNTIY
v_call: TRBV28; d_call: -; j_call: TRBJ1-5; cdr3_aa: ASSLQQGQPQH
v_call: TRBV6-4; d_call: -; j_call: TRBJ2-1; cdr3_aa: ASSAGELDEQF
v_call: TRBV28; d_call: TRBD1; j_call: TRBJ1-2; cdr3_aa: ASSSDRGNYGYT
v_call: TRBV19; d_call: -; j_call: TRBJ1-5; cdr3_aa: ASRPGQSFGPQH
v_call: TRBV5-1; d_call: TRBD1; j_call: TRBJ1-5; cdr3_aa: ASSAQGGGNQPQH
v_call: TRBV19; d_call: -; j_call: TRBJ1-1; cdr3_aa: ASLQTGGSNTEAF
v_call: TRBV16; d_call: -; j_call: TRBJ2-6; cdr3_aa: ASSQSSGLLT
v_call: TRBV19; d_call: TRBD2; j_call: TRBJ2-1; cdr3_aa: ASTPLGSGRANEQF
v_call: TRBV5-1; d_call: -; j_call: TRBJ2-2; cdr3_aa: ASKVTGTGELF
v_call: TRBV20-1; d_call: TRBD1; j_call: TRBJ2-7; cdr3_aa: SASWQTGHEQY
v_call: TRBV19; d_call: -; j_call: TRBJ1-5; cdr3_aa: ATQLRRDRNQPQH
v_call: TRBV28; d_call: -; j_call: TRBJ1-1; cdr3_aa: ASSEMNTEAF
v_call: TRBV7-8; d_call: -; j_call: TRBJ1-4; cdr3_aa: ASSWNGQVNEKLF